Detailed here is one TCR beta chain. The CDR3 runs 17 residues. The germline V gene has CDR1 ENHRY and CDR2 SYGVKD. The V end was cut by 6 bases, the J end by 2 bases, with 22 bases between. This sample stems from a study of shared T cell receptors in the human thymus. Clones were sequenced by immunoSEQ multiplex PCR, and TCRdb holds only the in-frame ones, with some missing. The sample lists about 540,000 clones; around 78% were seen once. A further study also used this sample, focusing on human thymus T cells.

The TCR originated in a boy under two years old with a congenital heart defect. Sequenced input: thymocytes. J is TRBJ2-5 and V is TRBV10-3; perhaps TRBD1 as D (5 bases). The CDR3 DNA sequence: TGTGCCATCAGGGGGATCCGCCAGGGAAGTAAGCAAGAGACCCAGTACTTC. This encodes CAIRGIRQGSKQETQYF.